This TCR beta chain was identified during a study of T cell changes during pregnancy in multiple sclerosis. This CDR3 has 13 residues. Trimming left V 0 bases short and J 7 bases short, with 10 bases between. In germline, CDR1 is GTSNPN, CDR2 SVGIG (reference sequence). This clone was picked up one time. The repertoire was sequenced with immunoSEQ multiplex PCR; TCRdb's copy has only in-frame clones and lacks some. The sample yields about 61,000 clones, about 90% seen once. The source was peripheral blood, collected in the first trimester of pregnancy. The rearrangement uses TRBV30 and TRBJ1-5; tentatively, D is TRBD1 (6 bases). The sequence was collected from a female donor in good health, enrolled as a control in a pregnancy study. The CDR3 DNA reads TGTGCCTGGAGTGTAGAGGACAGACAGCCCCAGCATTTT. It codes for CAWSVEDRQPQHF.